This entry concerns a single T cell receptor (beta chain). Method: immunoSEQ multiplex PCR; TCRdb's copy keeps in-frame clones and lacks some. The data contain roughly 110,000 clones, approximately 83% of them singletons. Between the trimmed V and J ends, which lost 6 bases and 1 base, there was a span of 14 bases. This CDR3 is 15 amino acids long. The germline CDR1 and CDR2 sequences are KGHDR and SFDVKD. The data derive from a study of T cell responses to AZD1222 COVID-19 vaccine. The sample consisted of peripheral blood, taken on day 0 of AZD1222 vaccination. The J gene is TRBJ1-2, the V gene TRBV24-1; D is perhaps TRBD1 (6 bases). The receptor was derived from an adult in good health. The CDR3 here is CATSYRDGGNYGYTF. For the CDR3, the DNA is TGTGCCACCAGTTACAGGGATGGGGGTAACTATGGCTACACCTTC.